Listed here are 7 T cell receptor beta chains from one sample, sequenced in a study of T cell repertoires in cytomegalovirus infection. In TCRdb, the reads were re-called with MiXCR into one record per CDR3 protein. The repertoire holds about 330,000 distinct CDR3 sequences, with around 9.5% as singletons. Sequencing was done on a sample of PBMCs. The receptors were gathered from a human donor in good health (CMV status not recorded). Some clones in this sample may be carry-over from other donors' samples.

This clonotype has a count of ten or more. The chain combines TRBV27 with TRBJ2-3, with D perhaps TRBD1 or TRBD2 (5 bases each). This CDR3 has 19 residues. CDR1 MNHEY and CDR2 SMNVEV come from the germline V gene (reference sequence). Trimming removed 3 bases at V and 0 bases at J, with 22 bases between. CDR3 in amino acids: CASSFRQITGQGSTDTQYF. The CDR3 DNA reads TGTGCCAGCAGTTTCCGCCAAATTACGGGGCAGGGTAGCACAGATACGCAGTATTTT.

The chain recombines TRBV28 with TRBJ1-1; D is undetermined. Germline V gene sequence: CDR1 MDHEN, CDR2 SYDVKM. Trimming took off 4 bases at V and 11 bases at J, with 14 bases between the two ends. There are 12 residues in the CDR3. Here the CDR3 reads CASSSLGRRAFF. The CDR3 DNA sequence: TGTGCCAGCAGTTCCCTAGGAAGGAGGGCTTTCTTT.

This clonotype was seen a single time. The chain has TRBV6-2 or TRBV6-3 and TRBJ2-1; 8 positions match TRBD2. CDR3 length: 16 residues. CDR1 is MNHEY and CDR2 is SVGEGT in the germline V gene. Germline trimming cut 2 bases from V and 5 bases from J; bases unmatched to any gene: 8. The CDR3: CASSYSVAGGDNEQFF. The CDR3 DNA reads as TGTGCCAGCAGTTACAGCGTGGCGGGGGGAGACAATGAGCAGTTCTTC.

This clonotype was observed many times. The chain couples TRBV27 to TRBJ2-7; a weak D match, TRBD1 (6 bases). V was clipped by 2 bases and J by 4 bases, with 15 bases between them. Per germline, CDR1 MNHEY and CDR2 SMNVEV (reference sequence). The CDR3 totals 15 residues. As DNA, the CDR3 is TGTGCCAGCAGTTTAGGAGCTGCAGGGGAATACGAGCAGTACTTC. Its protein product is CASSLGAAGEYEQYF.

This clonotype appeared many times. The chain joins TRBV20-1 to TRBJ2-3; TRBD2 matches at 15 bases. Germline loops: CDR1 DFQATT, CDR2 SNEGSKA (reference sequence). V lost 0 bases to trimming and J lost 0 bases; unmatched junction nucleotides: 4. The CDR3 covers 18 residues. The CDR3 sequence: CSARDPGLAGGSTDTQYF. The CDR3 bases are TGCAGTGCTAGAGATCCGGGACTAGCGGGAGGAAGCACAGATACGCAGTATTTT.

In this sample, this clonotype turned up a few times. The CDR3 loop reads CASSQPNSYNEQFF. The CDR3 DNA reads TGCGCCAGCAGCCAACCGAATTCCTACAATGAGCAGTTCTTC. The chain employs TRBV4-1 and TRBJ2-1; D uncertain. The CDR3 runs 14 residues. In germline, CDR1 is MGHRA, CDR2 YSYEKL. Trimming shortened V by 2 bases and J by 1 base, and 6 bases separated the two germline ends.

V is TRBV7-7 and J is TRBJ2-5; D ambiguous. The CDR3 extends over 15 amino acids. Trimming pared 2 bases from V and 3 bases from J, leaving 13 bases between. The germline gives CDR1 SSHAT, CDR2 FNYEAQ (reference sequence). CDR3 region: CASSLNPGQEETQYF. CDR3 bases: TGTGCCAGCAGCTTAAACCCCGGGCAGGAAGAGACCCAGTACTTC. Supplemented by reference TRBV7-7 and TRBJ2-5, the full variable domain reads GAGVSQSPRYKVTKRGQDVTLRCDPISSHATLYWYQQALGQGPEFLTYFNYEAQPDKSGLPSDRFSAERPEGSISTLTIQRTEQRDSAMYRCASSLNPGQEETQYFGPGTRLLVL.